A single sample gave rise to the 32 T cell receptor beta chains below, sequenced in a study of T cell responses to AZD1222 COVID-19 vaccine. Assay: immunoSEQ multiplex PCR; the TCRdb copy retains only in-frame clones and omits some. The repertoire includes 120,000 to 150,000 clones, around 88% of them detected once, and about 14% sits in the top ten. Material: peripheral blood, obtained on day 0 of AZD1222 vaccination. These receptors were collected from an adult in good health.

J is TRBJ2-2 and V is TRBV5-6, with no clear D. Germline assignment: CDR1 SGHDT and CDR2 YYEEEE. This CDR3 has 16 amino acids. The V end was cut by 2 bases, the J end by 4 bases, with 15 bases between. The CDR3 spells CASSFPTGVVTGELFF. For the CDR3, the DNA is TGTGCCAGCAGCTTCCCCACCGGAGTGGTCACCGGGGAGCTGTTTTTT.

The V and J genes are TRBV5-1 and TRBJ2-3; tentatively, D is TRBD1 or TRBD2 (5 bases each). The CDR3 totals 16 residues. V was trimmed by 2 bases and J by 2 bases, leaving 15 bases between them. Per germline, CDR1 SGHRS and CDR2 YFSETQ. In nucleotides, the CDR3 is TGCGCCAGCAGCTTCGGACTGAGGACAACCACAGATACGCAGTATTTT. Protein: CASSFGLRTTTDTQYF.

The chain links TRBV5-1 to TRBJ1-2; D is undetermined. Germline V gene sequence: CDR1 SGHRS, CDR2 YFSETQ. The CDR3 runs to 12 residues. The CDR3 is CAARDRGYGYTF. The CDR3, as DNA: TGCGCTGCTAGAGACCGGGGCTATGGCTACACCTTC. The full variable domain, completed using reference TRBV5-1 and TRBJ1-2, is KAGVTQTPRYLIKTRGQQVTLSCSPISGHRSVSWYQQTPGQGLQFLFEYFSETQRNKGNFPGRFSGRQFSNSRSEMNVSTLELGDSALYLCAARDRGYGYTFGSGTRLTVV.

A few counts support this clone. The V and J genes are TRBV28 and TRBJ1-2; D call uncertain. This CDR3 is 12 amino acids long. The germline V gene encodes CDR1 MDHEN and CDR2 SYDVKM. V shed 5 bases and J shed 8 bases, with 12 bases lying between them. The CDR3 DNA reads TGTGCCAGCAGTACGTCCCTCGAAGGCTACACCTTC. Encoded protein: CASSTSLEGYTF.

V usage is TRBV12-5 and J usage is TRBJ1-6; D gene unclear. CDR3 length: 16 amino acids. The germline gives CDR1 LGHNT, CDR2 FRNRAP. V was pared by 1 base and J by 7 bases, with 14 bases between. CDR3: CASGLDAGGYNSPLHF. The CDR3 coding sequence is TGTGCTAGTGGTTTGGACGCGGGAGGCTACAATTCACCCCTCCACTTT.

The chain couples TRBV5-6 to TRBJ1-1; D not certain. V lost 5 bases and J lost 0, with 8 bases in between. The CDR3 totals 13 residues. Germline V gene sequence: CDR1 SGHDT, CDR2 YYEEEE. This CDR3 reads CASSRQMNTEAFF. CDR3 DNA sequence: TGTGCCAGCAGTCGGCAGATGAACACTGAAGCTTTCTTT.

This sequence joins TRBV5-1 and TRBJ2-5; TRBD1 matches 7 bases. Germline lookup yields CDR1 SGHRS and CDR2 YFSETQ. The CDR3 sequence is 14 residues long. The ends lost 2 bases at V and 5 bases at J; junction bases unmatched: 6. The CDR3 is CASSFYRGRETQYF. CDR3 coding DNA: TGCGCCAGCAGCTTTTACAGGGGCCGGGAGACCCAGTACTTC.

The V call is TRBV19, the J call TRBJ1-5; D is perhaps TRBD1 (5 bases). V was pared by 0 bases and J by 5 bases, with 8 bases between. Per germline, CDR1 LNHDA and CDR2 SQIVND (reference sequence). The CDR3 loop spans 14 amino acids. In nucleotides, the CDR3 is TGTGCCAGTAGTATAGATCGGGGGGATCAGCCCCAGCATTTT. It codes for CASSIDRGDQPQHF.

The chain couples TRBV19 to TRBJ1-1; no reliable D call. The germline V gene encodes CDR1 LNHDA and CDR2 SQIVND (reference sequence). The V end lost 1 base, the J end lost 1 base, and 7 bases lay between the germline ends. This CDR3 is 14 amino acids long. The CDR3 here is CASSIGDRNTEAFF. For the CDR3, the DNA is TGTGCCAGTAGTATAGGGGATAGGAACACTGAAGCTTTCTTT.

The chain is built from TRBV3-1 (or the pseudogene TRBV3-2) and TRBJ1-2; perhaps TRBD1 as D (6 bases). V was shortened by 4 bases and J by 4 bases, with 22 bases between the two germline ends. The CDR3 runs 17 residues. Germline V gene sequence: CDR1 LGHDT, CDR2 YNNKEL (reference sequence). CDR3 sequence (DNA): TGTGCCAGCAGCCCATTGGGGGGGGCAGGGGAACGCTATGGCTACACCTTC. This sequence encodes CASSPLGGAGERYGYTF.

The chain recombines TRBV5-1 with TRBJ1-5, with a tentative D call TRBD1 (6 bases). V was trimmed by 0 bases and J by 5 bases, leaving 12 bases between them. There are 15 residues in the CDR3. Germline values: CDR1 SGHRS, CDR2 YFSETQ. CDR3 sequence (DNA): TGCGCCAGCAGCTTGGGGGGACAAAGAGATCAGCCCCAGCATTTT. Protein: CASSLGGQRDQPQHF.

This clone was seen a handful of times. This chain joins TRBV5-4 and TRBJ2-2; the D gene could be TRBD1 or TRBD2 (5 bases each). V was cut by 0 bases and J by 6 bases, with 12 bases left in between. The CDR3 is made up of 15 amino acids. Germline V gene lookup returns CDR1 SGHNT and CDR2 YYREEE (reference sequence). CDR3 nucleotides: TGTGCCAGCAGCTTGGGGGGACCTTGGCCCGGGGAGCTGTTTTTT. Amino acid sequence: CASSLGGPWPGELFF. The full variable domain, completed using reference TRBV5-4 and TRBJ2-2, is ETGVTQSPTHLIKTRGQQVTLRCSSQSGHNTVSWYQQALGQGPQFIFQYYREEENGRGNFPPRFSGLQFPNYSSELNVNALELDDSALYLCASSLGGPWPGELFFGEGSRLTVL.

The chain has TRBV18 and TRBJ2-7, with D possibly being TRBD1 or TRBD2 (5 bases each). The CDR3 is made up of 15 amino acids. Germline V CDR1 and CDR2: KGHSH, LQKENI. The germline V and J ends were trimmed by 6 bases and 1 base, with 16 bases remaining between them. The CDR3 reads CASSREEGPSYEQYF. The CDR3 DNA reads as TGTGCCAGCTCCAGGGAAGAGGGGCCATCCTACGAGCAGTACTTC. The whole variable domain, remainder taken from reference TRBV18 and TRBJ2-7, is NAGVMQNPRHLVRRRGQEARLRCSPMKGHSHVYWYRQLPEEGLKFMVYLQKENIIDESGMPKERFSAEFPKEGPSILRIQQVVRGDSAAYFCASSREEGPSYEQYFGPGTRLTVT.

The rearrangement links TRBV3-1 (or the pseudogene TRBV3-2) to TRBJ2-1, with a weak D call TRBD2 (5 bases). CDR3 length: 17 amino acids. The germline V gene has CDR1 LGHDT and CDR2 YNNKEL (reference sequence). With 3 bases removed from V and 2 bases from J, the gap between germline ends came to 17 bases. The CDR3 bases are TGTGCCAGCAGCCATCAAACTCGGGGAAGGACCTACAATGAGCAGTTCTTC. Its protein product is CASSHQTRGRTYNEQFF.

The chain couples TRBV4-1 to TRBJ2-1; TRBD1 agrees at 7 bases. V shed 2 bases, J shed 1 base, and the junction held 11 bases outside the gene matches. The CDR3 covers 18 residues. Germline CDR1 is MGHRA and CDR2 is YSYEKL. The CDR3 protein is CASSQPIRQGLSYNEQFF. In DNA form, the CDR3 reads TGCGCCAGCAGCCAACCTATCAGACAGGGATTGTCCTACAATGAGCAGTTCTTC.

In its sample, this clone was seen once. This sequence joins TRBV7-2 and TRBJ2-5; possibly TRBD2 for D (7 bases). Trimming pared 1 base from V and 5 bases from J, leaving 17 bases between. This CDR3 comprises 16 residues. Germline V gene sequence: CDR1 SGHTA, CDR2 FQGNSA. The CDR3: CASSLDYGGAVETQYF. In DNA form, the CDR3 reads TGTGCCAGCAGCTTAGATTATGGGGGGGCGGTCGAGACCCAGTACTTC.

This chain joins TRBV2 and TRBJ2-5; no firm D call. Germline V lookup: CDR1 SNHLY, CDR2 FYNNEI. V dropped 8 bases and J dropped 5 bases, with 15 bases sitting between them. The CDR3 is 13 residues long. Here the CDR3 reads CASGYPRSETQYF. CDR3 nucleotides: TGTGCCAGCGGCTACCCAAGGTCGGAGACCCAGTACTTC. The full variable domain, completed using reference TRBV2 and TRBJ2-5, is EPEVTQTPSHQVTQMGQEVILRCVPISNHLYFYWYRQILGQKVEFLVSFYNNEISEKSEIFDDQFSVERPDGSNFTLKIRSTKLEDSAMYFCASGYPRSETQYFGPGTRLLVL.

The chain has TRBV29-1 and TRBJ1-2; 11 nucleotides agree with TRBD1. This CDR3 region has 12 residues. The junction had 4 bases not matched to a gene; V was cut back by 8 bases and J by 5 bases. Germline V gene sequence: CDR1 SQVTM, CDR2 ANQGSEA. The CDR3 nucleotides are TGCAGCCGGGGACAGGGGGTTTATGGCTACACCTTC. Translating it yields CSRGQGVYGYTF.

The chain uses TRBV18 and TRBJ1-5; D is ambiguous. Deletions cut 2 bases from V and 0 bases from J, with 11 bases between. Germline V gene sequence: CDR1 KGHSH, CDR2 LQKENI. CDR3 length: 16 residues. The CDR3 DNA sequence: TGTGCCAGCTCACCAGAAGTGGGAAATAGCAATCAGCCCCAGCATTTT. It yields the protein CASSPEVGNSNQPQHF.

On this clone itself: In the same sample, other DNA sequences code for this CDR3. V gene TRBV12-3 or TRBV12-4 combines with J gene TRBJ1-1, with unresolved D. Trimming shortened V by 3 bases and J by 4 bases, and 3 bases separated the two germline ends. The CDR3 extends over 11 amino acids. CDR3: CASSFSTEAFF. CDR3 bases: TGTGCCAGCAGTTTTTCCACTGAAGCTTTCTTT.

CDR3 nucleotide sequence: TGTGCCAGCAGCCAAGGCACTAGCGGAACAGATACGCAGTATTTT. Its translation: CASSQGTSGTDTQYF. The chain carries TRBV3-1 (or the pseudogene TRBV3-2) and TRBJ2-3, with 8 bases matching TRBD2. The V and J ends lost 1 base and 3 bases, in that order; junction bases with no gene match: 3. The CDR3 runs 15 residues. Germline V CDR1 and CDR2: LGHDT, YNNKEL (reference sequence).

This chain joins TRBV2 and TRBJ2-5; 7 bases map to TRBD2. The CDR3 has 14 amino acids. Germline V gene data show CDR1 as SNHLY and CDR2 as FYNNEI. V lost 8 bases to trimming and J lost 4 bases; unmatched junction nucleotides: 10. CDR3 coding DNA: TGTGCCAGCCAGGCCCCCCCGGGGGGAGAGACCCAGTACTTC. It translates to CASQAPPGGETQYF. Full variable domain (outside the CDR3, taken from reference TRBV2 and TRBJ2-5): EPEVTQTPSHQVTQMGQEVILRCVPISNHLYFYWYRQILGQKVEFLVSFYNNEISEKSEIFDDQFSVERPDGSNFTLKIRSTKLEDSAMYFCASQAPPGGETQYFGPGTRLLVL.

This rearrangement joins TRBV29-1 to TRBJ2-2; 8 nucleotides agree with TRBD1. The J segment lost 6 bases and the V segment lost 7 bases, leaving 13 bases of the junction unmatched. CDR1 SQVTM and CDR2 ANQGSEA come from the germline V gene. This CDR3 has 15 residues. This CDR3 reads CSATPGQGVAGELFF. The CDR3 nucleotides are TGCAGCGCAACACCCGGACAGGGAGTCGCCGGGGAGCTGTTTTTT.

The chain links TRBV5-7 to TRBJ2-1; 15 nucleotides agree with TRBD2. TRBV5-7 is an ORF; its function is uncertain. V was pared by 0 bases and J by 8 bases, with 12 bases of the junction left unmatched. The CDR3 is made up of 19 amino acids. CDR3 sequence reads: CASSLVSRGLAGGSDEQFF. The CDR3 nucleotides read TGTGCCAGCAGCTTGGTGAGTAGGGGACTAGCGGGGGGATCCGATGAGCAGTTCTTC.

This chain links TRBV30 with TRBJ2-7; D call uncertain. The germline V gene encodes CDR1 GTSNPN and CDR2 SVGIG (reference sequence). V lost 7 bases and J lost 5, with 15 bases in between. The CDR3 loop spans 12 amino acids. CDR3 in amino acids: CAYSLSIHEQYF. The DNA of the CDR3 is TGTGCCTACAGTCTGAGCATCCACGAGCAGTACTTC.

CDR3 region: CASSLAGTSGFNEQFF. In DNA, the CDR3 is TGTGCCAGCAGCTTAGCCGGGACTAGCGGATTCAATGAGCAGTTCTTC. The chain has TRBV11-2 and TRBJ2-1; 11 nucleotides match TRBD2. This CDR3 spans 16 amino acids. The ends lost 1 base at V and 6 bases at J; junction bases unmatched: 5. Germline CDR1 is SGHAT and CDR2 is FQNNGV.

This chain connects TRBV18 to TRBJ1-2, with 11 bases identical to TRBD1. CDR1 is KGHSH, CDR2 LQKENI, per germline. The CDR3 contains 16 residues. The ends lost 3 bases at V and 7 bases at J; junction bases unmatched: 10. CDR3: CASSPRTGGAVSGYTF. CDR3 nucleotide sequence: TGTGCCAGCTCACCGAGGACAGGGGGCGCGGTTAGTGGCTACACCTTC.

The chain couples TRBV28 to TRBJ1-6, with D possibly being TRBD1 (6 bases). This CDR3 contains 12 residues. CDR1 is MDHEN and CDR2 is SYDVKM in the germline V gene. V gave up 8 bases and J gave up 7 bases, with 9 bases separating them. The DNA for the CDR3 is TGTGCCAGCGGGGGGCTCAATTCACCCCTCCACTTT. Translating gives CASGGLNSPLHF.

The J gene is TRBJ1-2, the V gene TRBV18; a possible D gene is TRBD1 (6 bases). CDR3 length: 15 residues. In germline, CDR1 is KGHSH, CDR2 LQKENI. The germline V and J ends were trimmed by 0 bases and 0 bases, with 8 bases remaining between them. The CDR3, as DNA: TGTGCCAGCTCACCACCGGACAGCCCTAACTATGGCTACACCTTC. Translated: CASSPPDSPNYGYTF.

This clone has more than one count but fewer than ten. The sample holds other DNA sequences that translate to the same CDR3. The chain has TRBV7-2 and TRBJ1-2; D is possibly TRBD1 (6 bases). The CDR3 length is 13 residues. Trimming stripped 6 bases from V and 2 bases from J, with 10 bases between. The germline V gene encodes CDR1 SGHTA and CDR2 FQGNSA. The CDR3 is CASSGQLNYGYTF. The DNA of the CDR3 is TGTGCCAGCAGTGGACAGTTGAACTATGGCTACACCTTC. Full variable domain (remainder filled in from reference TRBV7-2 and TRBJ1-2): GAGVSQSPSNKVTEKGKDVELRCDPISGHTALYWYRQSLGQGLEFLIYFQGNSAPDKSGLPSDRFSAERTGGSVSTLTIQRTQQEDSAVYLCASSGQLNYGYTFGSGTRLTVV.

V gene TRBV7-3 combines with J gene TRBJ2-3; D gene unclear. V was shortened by 5 bases and J by 1 base, with 7 bases between the two germline ends. Germline lookup yields CDR1 SGHTA and CDR2 FQGTGA. The CDR3 is made up of 13 amino acids. This CDR3 reads CASSIKGTDTQYF. DNA for the CDR3: TGTGCCAGCAGCATAAAAGGCACAGATACGCAGTATTTT. Together with reference TRBV7-3 and TRBJ2-3, the CDR3 gives the full variable domain: GAGVSQTPSNKVTEKGKYVELRCDPISGHTALYWYRQSLGQGPEFLIYFQGTGAADDSGLPNDRFFAVRPEGSVSTLKIQRTERGDSAVYLCASSIKGTDTQYFGPGTRLTVL.

The genes are TRBV7-2 and TRBJ1-2; D is unclear. The germline gives CDR1 SGHTA, CDR2 FQGNSA. V was shortened by 4 bases and J by 8 bases, with 11 bases between the two germline ends. The CDR3 is 12 residues long. The CDR3 nucleotides read TGTGCCAGCAGCTGGGTCAAGGGCGGCTACACCTTC. It yields the protein CASSWVKGGYTF.